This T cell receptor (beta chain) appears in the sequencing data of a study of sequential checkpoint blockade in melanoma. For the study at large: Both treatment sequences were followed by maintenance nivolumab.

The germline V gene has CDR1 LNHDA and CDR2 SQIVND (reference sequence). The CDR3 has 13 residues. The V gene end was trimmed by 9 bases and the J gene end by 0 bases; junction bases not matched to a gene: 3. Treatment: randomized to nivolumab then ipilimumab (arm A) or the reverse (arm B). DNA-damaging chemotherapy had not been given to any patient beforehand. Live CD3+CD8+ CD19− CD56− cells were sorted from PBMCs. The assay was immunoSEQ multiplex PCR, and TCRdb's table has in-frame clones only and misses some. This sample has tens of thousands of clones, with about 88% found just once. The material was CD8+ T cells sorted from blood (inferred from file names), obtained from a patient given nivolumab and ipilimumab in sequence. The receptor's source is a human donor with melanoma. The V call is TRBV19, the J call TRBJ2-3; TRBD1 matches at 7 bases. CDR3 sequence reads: CARGTVSTDTQYF. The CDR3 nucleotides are TGTGCCAGGGGGACAGTCAGCACAGATACGCAGTATTTT.